These 3 T cell receptor beta chains were sequenced from one sample in a study of beta chain features in type 1 diabetes. Study-wide points: Moderate yet significant TCRB CDR3 shortening was seen in Type 1 diabetes patients in all four CD4+ subsets.

Isolated RNA was reverse transcribed in full, so expressed TCRB transcripts were sequenced. Produced via immunoSEQ multiplex PCR; TCRdb's table is partial and in-frame only. The table records some 150,000 clones, about 10% of them present only once. The antigens for these receptors are not known. Source material: central memory CD4+ T cells from blood. These receptors all stem from a woman in her 30s with type 1 diabetes.

This clone was found a few times. This chain links TRBV29-1 with TRBJ1-1; D remains unclear. Trimming removed 4 bases from V and 11 bases from J, with 14 bases in between. This CDR3 is built from 11 residues. CDR1 and CDR2 (germline): SQVTM, ANQGSEA. CDR3 nucleotide sequence: TGCAGCGTTGGTGAGGGTTTTGAGGCTTTCTTT. Translated: CSVGEGFEAFF.

This clone showed up just a few times. The chain recombines TRBV11-2 with TRBJ1-1; D ambiguous. CDR1 is SGHAT and CDR2 is FQNNGV in the germline V gene. V was pared by 2 bases and J by 1 base, with 5 bases between. The CDR3 contains 13 residues. CDR3 sequence reads: CASSLNGNTEAFF. The CDR3 DNA is TGTGCCAGCAGCTTAAACGGGAACACTGAAGCTTTCTTT.

This clone was found a few times. The chain links TRBV5-4 to TRBJ1-4, with a tentative D call TRBD1 (6 bases). The CDR3 is made up of 13 amino acids. Germline V lookup: CDR1 SGHNT, CDR2 YYREEE (reference sequence). Trimming removed 5 bases at V and 5 bases at J, with 10 bases between. Written as DNA, the CDR3 is TGTGCCAGCAGTCCACAGGGAAATGAAAAACTGTTTTTT. It codes for CASSPQGNEKLFF. Full variable domain (outside the CDR3, taken from reference TRBV5-4 and TRBJ1-4): ETGVTQSPTHLIKTRGQQVTLRCSSQSGHNTVSWYQQALGQGPQFIFQYYREEENGRGNFPPRFSGLQFPNYSSELNVNALELDDSALYLCASSPQGNEKLFFGSGTQLSVL.